The 18 T cell receptor beta chains presented below share a single source sample, sequenced in a study of shared clonotypes between healthy human individuals (dated by TCRdb to 2018 to 2021). Libraries were constructed by the immunoSEQ multiplex PCR assay. In TCRdb, the immuneACCESS table is reduced to in-frame sequences with V and J assigned. These tables do not hold every clone; where another copy was compared, an unresolved V gene accounts for under half, and the others remain unexplained. Present in this sample are millions of clones, approximately 93% of which were seen just once. Of the sample, roughly 0.36% is held by the ten largest clones. Sequenced input: naive CD4+ T cells from PBMCs. What the cell subset or site label conveys for this sample: CD45RA+ positively selected. These receptors all come from a man between 18 and 35 years old in good health. Some clones in this sample may be carry-over from other donors' samples.

This chain uses TRBV7-9 with TRBJ2-2; no clear D. Trimming shortened V by 6 bases and J by 1 base, and 0 bases separated the two germline ends. The length of the CDR3 is 11 residues. Germline V lookup: CDR1 SEHNR, CDR2 FQNEAQ (reference sequence). The CDR3: CASRNTGELFF. The CDR3 nucleotides read TGTGCCAGCAGGAACACCGGGGAGCTGTTTTTT.

The CDR3 region has the DNA TGTGCCAGCAGCCCACGCCTTGAGCAGTATTTT. It codes for CASSPRLEQYF. The genes are TRBV28 and TRBJ2-3; D remains ambiguous. Per germline, CDR1 MDHEN and CDR2 SYDVKM. This CDR3 region has 11 residues. V was trimmed by 6 bases and J by 11 bases, leaving 12 bases between them.

The chain uses TRBV5-6 and TRBJ1-2, with no clear D. There are 14 residues in the CDR3. Germline loops: CDR1 SGHDT, CDR2 YYEEEE. V was clipped by 0 bases and J by 3 bases, with 9 bases between them. DNA of the CDR3: TGTGCCAGCAGCTTGGGCAGCACCCACTATGGCTACACCTTC. Translating gives CASSLGSTHYGYTF.

This sequence joins TRBV4-2 and TRBJ2-7; D is undetermined. Per germline, CDR1 LGHNA and CDR2 YNFKEQ. The CDR3 is 15 amino acids. V was trimmed by 0 bases and J by 1 base, leaving 10 bases between them. The CDR3 protein is CASSQDSGPSYEQYF. DNA of the CDR3: TGTGCCAGCAGCCAAGATTCAGGTCCTTCCTACGAGCAGTACTTC.

On this clone: Other DNA sequences in the same sample also yield this CDR3. The V call is TRBV28, the J call TRBJ2-7; TRBD2 is a possible D gene (6 bases). CDR1 MDHEN and CDR2 SYDVKM come from the germline V gene. The V and J ends lost 2 bases and 6 bases respectively, with 8 bases between them. The CDR3 covers 12 residues. CDR3 sequence reads: CASSLGGAEQYF. The CDR3 region has the DNA TGTGCCAGCAGTTTAGGCGGGGCCGAGCAGTACTTC. Full variable domain (remainder filled in from reference TRBV28 and TRBJ2-7): DVKVTQSSRYLVKRTGEKVFLECVQDMDHENMFWYRQDPGLGLRLIYFSYDVKMKEKGDIPEGYSVSREKKERFSLILESASTNQTSMYLCASSLGGAEQYFGPGTRLTVT.

As for this clone: This sample includes further DNA sequences coding for the same CDR3. The J gene is TRBJ2-5, the V gene TRBV2, with no clear D. The CDR3 covers 12 residues. Germline CDR1 SNHLY, CDR2 FYNNEI. The V gene lost 6 bases and the J gene lost 0 bases, with 5 bases spanning the gap. The DNA of the CDR3 is TGTGCCAGCAGGGATGACCAAGAGACCCAGTACTTC. This encodes CASRDDQETQYF.

The chain links TRBV18 to TRBJ2-3; TRBD1 might be the D (5 bases). This CDR3 comprises 14 residues. V was shortened by 6 bases and J by 2 bases, with 12 bases between the two germline ends. Germline V lookup: CDR1 KGHSH, CDR2 LQKENI. CDR3 DNA: TGTGCCAGCTCTCAAGACAGAATCACAGATACGCAGTATTTT. This gives the protein CASSQDRITDTQYF.

CDR3 in amino acids: CASSQPEGVTVDTQYF. For the CDR3, the DNA is TGTGCCAGCAGCCAACCGGAGGGGGTCACCGTTGATACGCAGTATTTT. The chain has TRBV4-2 and TRBJ2-3; D could derive from TRBD1 or TRBD2 (6 bases each). The V gene's germline CDR1 is LGHNA and CDR2 YNFKEQ. The germline V and J ends were trimmed by 2 bases and 6 bases, with 18 bases remaining between them. This CDR3 has 16 amino acids.

The chain joins TRBV5-1 to TRBJ1-1; 7 positions agree with TRBD1. The CDR3 contains 14 residues. The trim removed 2 bases at V and 5 bases at J, leaving 6 bases unmatched. Germline lookup yields CDR1 SGHRS and CDR2 YFSETQ. The CDR3 sequence: CASSLQPDRTEAFF. CDR3 DNA: TGCGCCAGCAGCTTACAACCGGACAGGACTGAAGCTTTCTTT.

The rearrangement links TRBV18 to TRBJ1-1; D call uncertain. Germline V gives CDR1 KGHSH, CDR2 LQKENI. CDR3 size: 14 residues. Trimming stripped 1 base from V and 2 bases from J, with 8 bases between. CDR3 in DNA: TGTGCCAGCTCACCACTTAATGCCAACACTGAAGCTTTCTTT. It translates to CASSPLNANTEAFF.

The genes are TRBV7-9 and TRBJ2-3; 7 bases agree with TRBD1. V shed 7 bases, J shed 2 bases, and the junction held 9 bases outside the gene matches. The CDR3 covers 15 residues. CDR1 is SEHNR and CDR2 is FQNEAQ in the germline V gene (reference sequence). CDR3 bases: TGTGCCAGCATCCAGGGGGTCAGTTACACAGATACGCAGTATTTT. Translated: CASIQGVSYTDTQYF.

The chain has TRBV10-3 and TRBJ2-1; D unresolved. CDR1 is ENHRY and CDR2 is SYGVKD in the germline V gene. The CDR3 consists of 12 residues. V was shortened by 3 bases and J by 15 bases, with 15 bases between the two germline ends. The CDR3 nucleotides are TGTGCCATCAGTGACCTACCCGGTCGCGGGTTCTTC. It is translated as CAISDLPGRGFF.

The CDR3 DNA reads TGTGCCAGCAGCCTCTGGGGGGGAGCAGATACGCAGTATTTT. It translates to CASSLWGGADTQYF. The chain links TRBV27 to TRBJ2-3, with 7 positions matching TRBD2. V lost 6 bases to trimming and J lost 4 bases; unmatched junction nucleotides: 7. The CDR3 length is 14 residues. The germline CDR1 and CDR2 sequences are MNHEY and SMNVEV (reference sequence).

This clone was recorded only once. Within the sample, other DNA sequences also encode this same CDR3. The chain's CDR3 is CASSLGQGVEKLFF. DNA for the CDR3: TGCGCCAGCAGCTTGGGACAGGGAGTTGAAAAACTGTTTTTT. This chain joins TRBV5-1 and TRBJ1-4; 7 bases match TRBD1. This CDR3 contains 14 residues. After removal of 0 bases from V and 7 bases from J, the junction contained 3 bases not matched to a gene. Germline V gene data show CDR1 as SGHRS and CDR2 as YFSETQ. Supplemented by reference TRBV5-1 and TRBJ1-4, the full variable domain reads KAGVTQTPRYLIKTRGQQVTLSCSPISGHRSVSWYQQTPGQGLQFLFEYFSETQRNKGNFPGRFSGRQFSNSRSEMNVSTLELGDSALYLCASSLGQGVEKLFFGSGTQLSVL.

The J gene is TRBJ1-1, the V gene TRBV2; D gene ambiguous. There are 12 residues in the CDR3. With 4 bases removed from V and 7 bases from J, the gap between germline ends came to 10 bases. Germline values: CDR1 SNHLY, CDR2 FYNNEI. The CDR3 region has the DNA TGTGCCAGCAGTGTATCGGGAATTGAAGCTTTCTTT. Residues: CASSVSGIEAFF.

The rearrangement links TRBV28 to TRBJ1-2, with 7 bases lining up with TRBD1. Germline V lookup: CDR1 MDHEN, CDR2 SYDVKM. This CDR3 has 13 amino acids. Losses at the gene ends were 6 bases for V and 5 bases for J; bases not matched to a gene: 6. CDR3 bases: TGTGCCAGCAGAGAGGGACAGACATATGGCTACACCTTC. This encodes CASREGQTYGYTF.

The rearrangement links TRBV27 to TRBJ2-7, with 11 bases aligning to TRBD1. In germline, CDR1 is MNHEY, CDR2 SMNVEV (reference sequence). The trim removed 5 bases at V and 2 bases at J, leaving 20 bases unmatched. The CDR3 covers 20 residues. This CDR3 is CASSRVAFTLPGQGAYEQYF. The CDR3 DNA is TGTGCCAGCAGTCGAGTGGCCTTTACATTGCCGGGACAGGGGGCCTACGAGCAGTACTTC.

The DNA of the CDR3 is TGCGCCAGCAGCCAAGGCTTGCAACAGGGGGCGAAACAGCCCCAGCATTTT. This encodes CASSQGLQQGAKQPQHF. The chain carries TRBV4-1 and TRBJ1-5, with 9 positions matching TRBD1. The V segment lost 1 base and the J segment 7 bases; nucleotides outside the gene matches: 11. This CDR3 contains 17 residues. Germline V gene sequence: CDR1 MGHRA, CDR2 YSYEKL.